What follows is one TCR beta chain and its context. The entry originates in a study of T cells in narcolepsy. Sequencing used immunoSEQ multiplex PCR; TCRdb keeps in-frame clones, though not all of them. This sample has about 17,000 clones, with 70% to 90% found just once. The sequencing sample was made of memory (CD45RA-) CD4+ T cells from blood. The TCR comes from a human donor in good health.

The CDR3 DNA reads TGCGCCAGCAGCGAGTTCGGGCTGAACACCGGGGAGCTGTTTTTT. Protein: CASSEFGLNTGELFF. The chain has TRBV5-1 and TRBJ2-2; D ambiguous. Germline CDR1 reads SGHRS; CDR2 reads YFSETQ. The CDR3 is 15 amino acids. The V end was cut by 4 bases, the J end by 1 base, with 11 bases between.